The clone carrying this TCR beta chain has a handful of counts. Its specificity is unknown. The sample belongs to a study of cytomegalovirus exposure and HLA in healthy donors. Study-level information: Roughly 180 million T cells yielded roughly 120 million unique TCR beta sequences, as an earlier analysis found. Study-level results: About 87% or about 30% of the time was how often most TCR beta V segments were productive, according to an earlier analysis. Several of the most significant clusters appeared, in a later analysis, to be linked to common viral pathogens.

PCR involved 60 Vbeta and 13 Jbeta primers. The data were produced by immunoSEQ multiplex PCR, yet TCRdb's version contains in-frame clones alone and is incomplete. The table has about 190,000 clones, 82% seen once. The donors comprised healthy bone marrow donors. The V end lost 2 bases, the J end lost 5 bases, and 10 bases lay between the germline ends. The CDR3 has 13 residues. Germline V gives CDR1 SSHAT, CDR2 FNYEAQ (reference sequence). This rearrangement joins TRBV7-7 to TRBJ2-7, with no clear D. The source material was PBMCs. This receptor was obtained from a woman aged 18-29 years in good health and CMV-seronegative. The CDR3 DNA reads TGTGCCAGCAGCTTATCACGGGTGGACGAGCAGTACTTC. It specifies CASSLSRVDEQYF.